Included here is one TCR beta chain sequence, with context. This specimen comes from a study of blood T cell repertoires in COVID-19. Study as a whole: The analysed material was cDNA or gDNA that came from T cells, B-cell-depleted T cells, or PBMCs.

The germline gives CDR1 LGHNA, CDR2 YSLEER. The germline V and J ends were trimmed by 1 base and 7 bases, with 7 bases remaining between them. There are 13 residues in the CDR3. Per the study methods: Quantification of nucleated cells was approximated via reference gene primer amplification. The method was immunoSEQ multiplex PCR; TCRdb's version includes in-frame clones alone and lacks a portion of them. From that table come the V and J calls and clone size; the DNA was used to work out D and trimming. This table holds around 150,000 clones, over 75% found once. The receptor comes from a man in his 60s with active or convalescent COVID-19. The V call is TRBV4-3, the J call TRBJ1-4; D call uncertain. The sequencing sample was made of peripheral blood. CDR3 nucleotide sequence: TGCGCCAGCAGCCAAGCTAACCCTGAAAAACTGTTTTTT. Its protein is CASSQANPEKLFF.